This T cell receptor beta chain was recorded in a study of cytomegalovirus exposure and HLA in healthy donors. Study context: Of all 400 or so donors who were genotyped, around 79% belonged to the Caucasian-associated ancestry cluster.

The length of the CDR3 is 16 residues. The trim removed 5 bases at V and 8 bases at J, leaving 11 bases unmatched. The V gene's germline CDR1 is SGHDT and CDR2 YYEEEE. In this sample, this clone turned up once. Its antigen is as yet unknown. The PCR employed 60 Vbeta primers together with 13 Jbeta primers. Profiled with immunoSEQ multiplex PCR; TCRdb holds only in-frame clones, not every one. The repertoire holds roughly 110,000 clones, with around 71% as singletons. General study findings and limits: In a later analysis, most CMV-associated TCR beta chains appeared HLA-restricted.

V and J are TRBV5-6 and TRBJ1-4, with 11 bases identical to TRBD1. Material for sequencing was PBMCs. This clonotype was sampled from a boy between 10 and 17 years old in good health and CMV-seronegative. The CDR3: CASSLGQGALREKLFF. The CDR3 DNA follows: TGTGCCAGCAGTCTTGGACAGGGGGCATTACGCGAAAAACTGTTTTTT.